This TCR beta chain was sequenced for a study of blood T cells in healthy people across ages. Study-wide background: T cells yielded about one barcoded beta molecule per two cells through template switching.

As regards this clonotype: Its matching antigen is unknown.

Study findings and constraints: Long-lived donors had more naive CD4+ cells and higher diversity than aged donors.

A J-beta primer mix and a sample-barcoded 5' primer were used in a second PCR of roughly 6 to 12 cycles. Using its own MiXCR run on the 5' RACE reads, TCRdb lists one record per CDR3 protein. Of approximately 820,000 distinct CDR3 sequences listed, 44% were seen once; the top ten hold about a fifth. This CDR3 spans 18 amino acids. Germline-derived CDR1 and CDR2 are SEHNR and FQNEAQ (reference sequence). The V end was cut by 5 bases, the J end by 0 bases, with 23 bases between. Specimen: blood. The chain links TRBV7-9 to TRBJ2-7; no firm D call. The clonotype was recovered from a man aged 55 to 70 in good health. The CDR3 nucleotides read TGTGCCAGCAGCCGACTCGCAACTCCTGGCGGTTCCTCCTACGAGCAGTACTTC. As protein: CASSRLATPGGSSYEQYF. The full variable domain, with the rest looked up from reference TRBV7-9 and TRBJ2-7, is DTGVSQNPRHKITKRGQNVTFRCDPISEHNRLYWYRQTLGQGPEFLTYFQNEAQLEKSRLLSDRFSAERPKGSFSTLEIQRTEQGDSAMYLCASSRLATPGGSSYEQYFGPGTRLTVT.